Following are 9 T cell receptor beta chains from one sample sequenced in a study of radiotherapy plus CTLA-4 blockade in lung cancer. Sequenced by immunoSEQ multiplex PCR; TCRdb stores in-frame clones only, minus some. The repertoire holds fewer than 100,000 clones, with about four fifths as singletons. The sequences come from peripheral blood, collected from a patient treated with radiotherapy plus ipilimumab. These receptors were obtained from a human donor with non-small cell lung cancer whose response to radiotherapy plus ipilimumab could not be evaluated. Some clones in this sample may be carry-over from other donors' samples.

The sample holds a few counts of this clone. The chain has TRBV4-3 and TRBJ1-4; TRBD1 matches at 7 bases. The CDR3 runs to 17 residues. Looked up from germline, CDR1 is LGHNA and CDR2 is YSLEER. V lost 2 bases and J lost 5; bases outside the gene matches: 11. In nucleotides, the CDR3 is TGCGCCAGCAGCCAATTATTTCGAACAGGGGAAAATGAAAAACTGTTTTTT. This encodes CASSQLFRTGENEKLFF.

V and J are TRBV4-1 and TRBJ1-2; the D is unclear. The CDR3 spans 14 residues. V was pared by 3 bases and J by 4 bases, with 12 bases between. Germline V lookup: CDR1 MGHRA, CDR2 YSYEKL. The chain's CDR3 is CASSQLGVGYGYTF. As DNA, the CDR3 is TGCGCCAGCAGCCAGTTGGGAGTTGGCTATGGCTACACCTTC.

V gene TRBV5-1 combines with J gene TRBJ2-7, with 9 bases aligning to TRBD1. Germline V lookup: CDR1 SGHRS, CDR2 YFSETQ. The CDR3 is 16 amino acids. After removal of 1 base from V and 0 bases from J, the junction contained 5 bases not matched to a gene. The CDR3 coding sequence is TGCGCCAGCAGCTTGTCCGGGACAGGGCCCTCCTACGAGCAGTACTTC. Translation: CASSLSGTGPSYEQYF.

The chain couples TRBV6-6 to TRBJ2-7; D is unclear. The V gene's germline CDR1 is MNHNY and CDR2 SVGAGI (reference sequence). The germline V and J ends were trimmed by 9 bases and 9 bases, with 9 bases remaining between them. This CDR3 has 9 amino acids. The CDR3, as DNA: TGTGCCAGTAACGTCGGGCAGTACTTC. It is translated as CASNVGQYF.

This clone was seen a few times. CDR3 DNA sequence: TGTGCCAGCAGCCAAGGCGGGGGGGTTACCGGGGAGCTGTTTTTT. Its protein product is CASSQGGGVTGELFF. The chain couples TRBV4-2 to TRBJ2-2, with 9 bases lining up with TRBD2. This CDR3 region has 15 residues. CDR1 is LGHNA, CDR2 YNFKEQ, per germline. Trimming cost V 1 base and J 5 bases; bases outside gene matches: 2.

CDR3 protein: CASSQDSRQDEAFF. The CDR3 region has the DNA TGCGCCAGCAGCCAAGATTCGCGACAGGATGAAGCTTTCTTT. V and J are TRBV4-1 and TRBJ1-1, with D possibly being TRBD1 (6 bases). This CDR3 contains 14 residues. V was cut by 0 bases and J by 7 bases, with 12 bases left in between. CDR1 is MGHRA, CDR2 YSYEKL, per germline.

The chain is built from TRBV13 and TRBJ2-3; TRBD2 might be the D (5 bases). Germline V gene sequence: CDR1 PRHDT, CDR2 FYEKMQ (reference sequence). With 5 bases removed from V and 6 bases from J, the gap between germline ends came to 12 bases. CDR3 length: 13 residues. The chain's CDR3 is CASSRGPADTQYF. The CDR3 DNA reads TGTGCCAGCAGCCGCGGGCCGGCGGATACGCAGTATTTT.

The gene calls are TRBV5-4 and TRBJ1-2, with D maybe TRBD1 (6 bases). V was pared by 0 bases and J by 3 bases, with 9 bases between. Germline CDR1 SGHNT, CDR2 YYREEE (reference sequence). The CDR3 sequence is 14 residues long. CDR3 in amino acids: CASSLVGQYYGYTF. In nucleotides, the CDR3 is TGTGCCAGCAGCTTGGTAGGACAGTACTATGGCTACACCTTC. Full variable domain (remainder filled in from reference TRBV5-4 and TRBJ1-2): ETGVTQSPTHLIKTRGQQVTLRCSSQSGHNTVSWYQQALGQGPQFIFQYYREEENGRGNFPPRFSGLQFPNYSSELNVNALELDDSALYLCASSLVGQYYGYTFGSGTRLTVV.

This clone appeared once. The V gene is TRBV7-6, the J gene TRBJ2-3; D ambiguous. The CDR3 is made up of 14 amino acids. Per the germline V gene, CDR1 is SGHVS and CDR2 is FNYEAQ. V lost 5 bases and J 3 bases, leaving 12 bases between the germline ends. The CDR3, as DNA: TGTGCCAGCAGCGTCGGGTTTGGGACAGATACGCAGTATTTT. Its translation: CASSVGFGTDTQYF.